The TCR beta chain under discussion was sequenced for a study of shared clonotypes between healthy human individuals. Study-level findings and limits: Researchers found naive subsets generally carried larger estimated richness than memory subsets.

CDR3 length equals 16 residues. Between the trimmed V and J ends, which lost 0 bases and 0 bases, there was a span of 10 bases. The germline CDR1 and CDR2 sequences are SGHTA and FQGNSA. Profiling relied on immunoSEQ multiplex PCR, and the TCRdb table lists in-frame clones only, not all of them. This sample has almost 750,000 clones; 55% to 80% occur once, and the top ten carry approximately 2%. Every donor was a Caucasian adult from Nashville, Tennessee. Both subsets, CD45RA+ naive and CD45RA-negative memory, were split from the CD4+ cells. Regarding this clone: Antigen: not known.

The sequenced sample consisted of memory CD4+ T cells sorted from blood. Subset reported: CD45RA-negative fraction. The V and J genes are TRBV7-2 and TRBJ2-3; D is possibly TRBD1 (6 bases). The sequence came from a woman aged 30 to 39 in good health. CDR3 nucleotides: TGTGCCAGCAGCTTAGCCTTAACAGGGAGCACAGATACGCAGTATTTT. Protein product: CASSLALTGSTDTQYF. Based on the CDR3 plus reference TRBV7-2 and TRBJ2-3, the full variable domain is GAGVSQSPSNKVTEKGKDVELRCDPISGHTALYWYRQSLGQGLEFLIYFQGNSAPDKSGLPSDRFSAERTGGSVSTLTIQRTQQEDSAVYLCASSLALTGSTDTQYFGPGTRLTVL.